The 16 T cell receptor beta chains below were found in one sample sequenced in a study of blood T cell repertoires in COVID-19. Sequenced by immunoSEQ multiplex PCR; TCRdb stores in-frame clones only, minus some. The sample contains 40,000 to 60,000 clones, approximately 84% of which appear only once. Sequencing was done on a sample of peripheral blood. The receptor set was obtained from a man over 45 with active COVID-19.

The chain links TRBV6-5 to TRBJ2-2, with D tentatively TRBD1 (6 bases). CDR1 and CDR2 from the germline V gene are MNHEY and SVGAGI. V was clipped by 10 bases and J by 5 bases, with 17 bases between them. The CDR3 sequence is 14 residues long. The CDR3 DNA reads TGTGCCATCTCCCGGACAGCTGAAACCGGGGAGCTGTTTTTT. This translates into CAISRTAETGELFF.

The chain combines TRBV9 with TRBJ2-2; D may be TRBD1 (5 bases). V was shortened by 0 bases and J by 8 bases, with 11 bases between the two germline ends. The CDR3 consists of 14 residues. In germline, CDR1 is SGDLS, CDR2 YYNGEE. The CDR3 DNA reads TGTGCCAGCAGCGTAGGGGCAGGGATAGGGGAGCTGTTTTTT. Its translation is CASSVGAGIGELFF.

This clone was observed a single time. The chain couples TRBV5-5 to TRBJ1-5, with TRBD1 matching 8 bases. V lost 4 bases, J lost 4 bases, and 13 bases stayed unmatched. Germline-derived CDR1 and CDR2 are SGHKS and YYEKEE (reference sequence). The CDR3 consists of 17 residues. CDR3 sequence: CASSPRLRQGINQPQHF. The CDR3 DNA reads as TGTGCCAGCAGCCCCCGGTTGCGACAGGGGATAAATCAGCCCCAGCATTTT.

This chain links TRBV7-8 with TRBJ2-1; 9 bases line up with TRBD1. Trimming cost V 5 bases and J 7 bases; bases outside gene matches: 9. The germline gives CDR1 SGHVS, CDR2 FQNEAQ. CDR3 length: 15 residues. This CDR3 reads CASSRGGTGRNEQFF. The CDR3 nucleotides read TGTGCCAGCAGCCGTGGGGGGACAGGGAGGAATGAGCAGTTCTTC.

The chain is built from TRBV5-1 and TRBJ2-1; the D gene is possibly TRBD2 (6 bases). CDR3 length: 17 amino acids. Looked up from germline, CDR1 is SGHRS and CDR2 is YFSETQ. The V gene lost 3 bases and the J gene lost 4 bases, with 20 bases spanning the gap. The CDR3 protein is CASSSAKGGLGYNEQFF. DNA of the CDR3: TGCGCCAGCAGCTCAGCCAAAGGAGGGCTTGGTTACAATGAGCAGTTCTTC.

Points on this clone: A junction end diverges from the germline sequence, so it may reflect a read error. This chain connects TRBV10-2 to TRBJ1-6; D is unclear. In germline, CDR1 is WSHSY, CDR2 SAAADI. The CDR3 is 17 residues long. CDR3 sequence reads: CASSEPESTGSGSPLHF. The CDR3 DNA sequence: TGCGCCAGCAGTGAGCCCGAGTCGACGGGATCGGGCTCACCCCTTCACTTT.

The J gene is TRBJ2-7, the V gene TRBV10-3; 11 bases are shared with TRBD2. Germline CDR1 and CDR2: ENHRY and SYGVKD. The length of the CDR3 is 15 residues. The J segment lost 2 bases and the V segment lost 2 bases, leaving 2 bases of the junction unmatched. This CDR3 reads CAISEVAGGTYEQYF. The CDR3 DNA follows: TGTGCCATCAGTGAGGTAGCGGGAGGGACCTACGAGCAGTACTTC.

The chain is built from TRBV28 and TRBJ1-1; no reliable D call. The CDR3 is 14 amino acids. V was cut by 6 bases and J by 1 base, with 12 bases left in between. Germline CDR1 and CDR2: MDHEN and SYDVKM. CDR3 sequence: CASSSLARNTEAFF. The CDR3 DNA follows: TGTGCCAGCAGCTCCCTGGCCCGGAACACTGAAGCTTTCTTT. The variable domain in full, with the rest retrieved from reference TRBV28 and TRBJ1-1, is DVKVTQSSRYLVKRTGEKVFLECVQDMDHENMFWYRQDPGLGLRLIYFSYDVKMKEKGDIPEGYSVSREKKERFSLILESASTNQTSMYLCASSSLARNTEAFFGQGTRLTVV.

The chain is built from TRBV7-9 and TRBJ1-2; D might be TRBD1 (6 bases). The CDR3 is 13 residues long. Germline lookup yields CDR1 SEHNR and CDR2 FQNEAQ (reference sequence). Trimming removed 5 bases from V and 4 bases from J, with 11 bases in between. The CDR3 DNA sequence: TGTGCCAGCAGCCATACAGGGTCCTATGGCTACACCTTC. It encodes CASSHTGSYGYTF. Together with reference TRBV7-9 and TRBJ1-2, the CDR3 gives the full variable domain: DTGVSQNPRHKITKRGQNVTFRCDPISEHNRLYWYRQTLGQGPEFLTYFQNEAQLEKSRLLSDRFSAERPKGSFSTLEIQRTEQGDSAMYLCASSHTGSYGYTFGSGTRLTVV.

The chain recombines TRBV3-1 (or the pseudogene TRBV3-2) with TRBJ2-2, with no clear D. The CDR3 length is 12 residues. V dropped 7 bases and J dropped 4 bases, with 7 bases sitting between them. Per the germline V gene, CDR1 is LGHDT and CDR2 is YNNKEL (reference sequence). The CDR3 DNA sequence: TGTGCCAGCATCCTCTTCACCGGGGAGCTGTTTTTT. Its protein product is CASILFTGELFF.

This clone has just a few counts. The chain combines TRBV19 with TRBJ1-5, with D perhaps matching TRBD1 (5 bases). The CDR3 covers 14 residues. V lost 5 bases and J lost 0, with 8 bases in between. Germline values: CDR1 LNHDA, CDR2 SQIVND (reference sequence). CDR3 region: CASSWGVSNQPQHF. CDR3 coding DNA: TGTGCCAGTAGTTGGGGGGTTAGCAATCAGCCCCAGCATTTT.

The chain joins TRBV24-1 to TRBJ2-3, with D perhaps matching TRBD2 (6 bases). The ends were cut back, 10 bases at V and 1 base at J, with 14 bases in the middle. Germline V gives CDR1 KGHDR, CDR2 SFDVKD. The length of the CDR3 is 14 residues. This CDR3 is CATGDSRGTDTQYF. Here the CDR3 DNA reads TGTGCCACAGGGGACTCCCGGGGCACAGATACGCAGTATTTT.

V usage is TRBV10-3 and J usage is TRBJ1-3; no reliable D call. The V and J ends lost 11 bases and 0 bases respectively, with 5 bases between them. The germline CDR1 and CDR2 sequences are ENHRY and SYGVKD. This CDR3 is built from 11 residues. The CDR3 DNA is TGTGCCCTCGGCTCTGGAAACACCATATATTTT. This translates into CALGSGNTIYF.

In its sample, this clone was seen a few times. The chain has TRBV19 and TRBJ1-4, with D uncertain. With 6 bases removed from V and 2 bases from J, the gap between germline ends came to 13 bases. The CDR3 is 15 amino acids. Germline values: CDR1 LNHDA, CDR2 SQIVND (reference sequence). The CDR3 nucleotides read TGTGCCAGTAGGAGTCGGAGGGTGACTAATGAAAAACTGTTTTTT. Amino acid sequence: CASRSRRVTNEKLFF.

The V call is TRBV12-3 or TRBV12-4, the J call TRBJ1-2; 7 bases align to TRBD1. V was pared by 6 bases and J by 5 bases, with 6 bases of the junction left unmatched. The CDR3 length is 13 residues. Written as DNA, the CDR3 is TGTGCCAGCAGGAGGACAGGAGGGTATGGCTACACCTTC. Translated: CASRRTGGYGYTF.

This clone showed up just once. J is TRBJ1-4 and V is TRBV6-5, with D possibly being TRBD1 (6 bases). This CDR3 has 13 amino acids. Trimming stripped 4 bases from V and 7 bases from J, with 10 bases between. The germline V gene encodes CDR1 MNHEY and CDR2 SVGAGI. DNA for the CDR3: TGTGCCAGCAGTTCAGGGGTGGTTGAAAAACTGTTTTTT. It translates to CASSSGVVEKLFF.